These 32 T cell receptor beta chains share one sample of origin, sequenced in a study of cytomegalovirus exposure and HLA in healthy donors. The primer mix had 60 Vbeta and 13 Jbeta primers. Produced via immunoSEQ multiplex PCR; TCRdb's table is partial and in-frame only. This table has around 130,000 clones, approximately 70% appearing once. Sequenced sample: PBMCs. These receptors came from an older woman in good health and CMV-seropositive.

Turning to this clone: The junction departs from the called germline gene at one end, perhaps through a read error. The chain carries TRBV6-1 and TRBJ1-5, with TRBD1 identical over 12 bases. The CDR3 length is 16 residues. CDR1 and CDR2 from the germline V gene are MNHNS and SASEGT. This CDR3 reads CAISEGGTGGWQPQHF. CDR3 DNA sequence: TGTGCCATCAGTGAAGGGGGGACAGGGGGCTGGCAGCCCCAGCATTTT.

DNA for the CDR3: TGTGCCAGCAGCTCACAGGCCGGAGAGACCCAGTACTTC. Protein: CASSSQAGETQYF. The J gene is TRBJ2-5, the V gene TRBV7-3; tentatively, D is TRBD1 (5 bases). The germline V gene has CDR1 SGHTA and CDR2 FQGTGA. V dropped 4 bases and J dropped 4 bases, with 10 bases sitting between them. This CDR3 spans 13 amino acids.

The chain carries TRBV2 and TRBJ1-6; D is perhaps TRBD1 (5 bases). Germline lookup yields CDR1 SNHLY and CDR2 FYNNEI. Trimming took 6 bases from V and 7 from J, leaving 16 bases between them. This CDR3 comprises 15 residues. The CDR3 DNA follows: TGTGCCAGCAGATATGAGATGGGGCGGAATTCACCCCTCCACTTT. It yields the protein CASRYEMGRNSPLHF.

This chain joins TRBV18 and TRBJ2-7; 8 bases are shared with TRBD1. The V segment lost 2 bases and the J segment 5 bases; nucleotides outside the gene matches: 2. The CDR3 is made up of 13 amino acids. Per the germline V gene, CDR1 is KGHSH and CDR2 is LQKENI. The CDR3 protein is CASSPGTGNEQYF. The CDR3, as DNA: TGTGCCAGCTCACCAGGGACAGGAAACGAGCAGTACTTC.

The chain combines TRBV5-1 with TRBJ2-1; 8 bases fit TRBD2. Germline lookup yields CDR1 SGHRS and CDR2 YFSETQ. The CDR3 totals 15 residues. After removal of 5 bases from V and 4 bases from J, the junction contained 8 bases not matched to a gene. CDR3 in amino acids: CASRQSGGPYNEQFF. CDR3 nucleotides: TGCGCCAGCAGGCAGTCGGGGGGGCCTTACAATGAGCAGTTCTTC.

This clone showed up just a few times. The chain recombines TRBV4-1 with TRBJ1-1; 9 nucleotides line up with TRBD1. Trimming cost V 1 base and J 6 bases; bases outside gene matches: 0. Germline CDR1 MGHRA, CDR2 YSYEKL. This CDR3 has 13 residues. CDR3 region: CASSQGQGAEAFF. The CDR3 region has the DNA TGCGCCAGCAGCCAAGGACAGGGGGCTGAAGCTTTCTTT.

V and J are TRBV6-1 and TRBJ1-5; no clear D gene. The CDR3 runs to 15 residues. Trimming cost V 6 bases and J 2 bases, with 14 bases left between them. The germline gives CDR1 MNHNS, CDR2 SASEGT. The CDR3 protein is CASSALTPGNQPQHF. Here the CDR3 DNA reads TGTGCCAGCAGCGCACTTACCCCCGGCAATCAGCCCCAGCATTTT.

This clone was counted a few times. The J gene is TRBJ2-7, the V gene TRBV7-6; D is possibly TRBD1 (6 bases). V was clipped by 2 bases and J by 3 bases, with 14 bases between them. CDR3 length: 15 amino acids. Germline assignment: CDR1 SGHVS and CDR2 FNYEAQ. DNA of the CDR3: TGTGCCAGCAGCTTAACAGGGTCCGGCGGCTACGAGCAGTACTTC. This codes for CASSLTGSGGYEQYF. Based on the CDR3 plus reference TRBV7-6 and TRBJ2-7, the full variable domain is GAGVSQSPRYKVTKRGQDVALRCDPISGHVSLYWYRQALGQGPEFLTYFNYEAQQDKSGLPNDRFSAERPEGSISTLTIQRTEQRDSAMYRCASSLTGSGGYEQYFGPGTRLTVT.

This chain connects TRBV27 to TRBJ2-7; 7 nucleotides match TRBD1. The trim removed 7 bases at V and 6 bases at J, leaving 6 bases unmatched. The CDR3 sequence is 12 residues long. The germline CDR1 and CDR2 sequences are MNHEY and SMNVEV (reference sequence). The CDR3 bases are TGTGCCAGCAAAACAGGGGCCGCCGAGCAGTACTTC. Its translation: CASKTGAAEQYF.

V usage is TRBV7-3 and J usage is TRBJ1-6, with a possible D match to TRBD1 (6 bases). The V end lost 5 bases, the J end lost 8 bases, and 13 bases lay between the germline ends. This CDR3 has 14 residues. Germline values: CDR1 SGHTA, CDR2 FQGTGA. The CDR3 protein is CASSQQGGDSPLHF. The CDR3 nucleotides are TGTGCCAGCAGCCAACAGGGTGGTGATTCACCCCTCCACTTT.

The gene calls are TRBV6-5 and TRBJ2-7; 7 nucleotides agree with TRBD1. The CDR3 length is 15 residues. The junction had 8 bases not matched to a gene; V was cut back by 0 bases and J by 6 bases. The germline gives CDR1 MNHEY, CDR2 SVGAGI. CDR3 sequence: CASSYSIDRVGEQYF. The CDR3 DNA reads TGTGCCAGCAGTTACTCGATTGACAGGGTGGGCGAGCAGTACTTC.

This clone was observed a few times. The chain couples TRBV6-1 to TRBJ2-1, with TRBD2 matching 7 bases. CDR1 is MNHNS, CDR2 SASEGT, per germline. The CDR3 is made up of 17 amino acids. V trimming: 3 bases; J trimming: 0 bases; junction bases outside the gene matches: 8. The CDR3 sequence: CASSDPPGRASYNEQFF. CDR3 DNA sequence: TGTGCCAGCAGTGACCCCCCAGGGAGGGCCTCCTACAATGAGCAGTTCTTC.

This clone was recorded once. The V call is TRBV7-6, the J call TRBJ2-2; D gene ambiguous. V was pared by 3 bases and J by 1 base, with 9 bases between. Per germline, CDR1 SGHVS and CDR2 FNYEAQ. The CDR3 loop spans 15 amino acids. The CDR3 sequence is CASSFLGQNTGELFF. The CDR3 DNA sequence: TGTGCCAGCAGCTTTCTTGGCCAGAACACCGGGGAGCTGTTTTTT.

In regard to this clone: Other DNA variants within this sample encode the same CDR3. V usage is TRBV5-1 and J usage is TRBJ1-2; 8 bases match TRBD1. V lost 0 bases and J lost 7; bases outside the gene matches: 2. Germline CDR1 SGHRS, CDR2 YFSETQ. The CDR3 spans 13 residues. This chain's CDR3 is CASSLGQGSGYTF. The CDR3 nucleotides read TGCGCCAGCAGCTTGGGACAGGGGAGTGGCTACACCTTC.

This chain joins TRBV11-2 and TRBJ2-7, with D perhaps matching TRBD2 (6 bases). Trimming left V 5 bases short and J 5 bases short, with 13 bases between. CDR3 length: 13 residues. The germline V gene encodes CDR1 SGHAT and CDR2 FQNNGV. The CDR3 sequence is CASSPGTGDEQYF. In DNA form, the CDR3 reads TGTGCCAGCAGCCCCGGCACGGGGGACGAGCAGTACTTC.

The chain couples TRBV19 to TRBJ2-4, with D hard to call. Trimming removed 6 bases from V and 0 bases from J, with 12 bases in between. The CDR3 loop spans 15 amino acids. From germline, CDR1 is LNHDA and CDR2 SQIVND (reference sequence). The CDR3 DNA follows: TGTGCCAGTAGAAACAGTCCTGTAGCCAAAAACATTCAGTACTTC. Protein: CASRNSPVAKNIQYF.

The chain carries TRBV5-1 and TRBJ2-5; TRBD1 aligns across 11 bases. The CDR3 is made up of 17 amino acids. V shed 4 bases, J shed 1 base, and the junction held 9 bases outside the gene matches. The germline gives CDR1 SGHRS, CDR2 YFSETQ. CDR3 in amino acids: CASSTPGQGVSQETQYF. The CDR3 DNA sequence: TGCGCCAGCAGCACACCGGGACAGGGGGTCAGCCAAGAGACCCAGTACTTC. Looking up the rest from reference TRBV5-1 and TRBJ2-5 gives the full variable domain: KAGVTQTPRYLIKTRGQQVTLSCSPISGHRSVSWYQQTPGQGLQFLFEYFSETQRNKGNFPGRFSGRQFSNSRSEMNVSTLELGDSALYLCASSTPGQGVSQETQYFGPGTRLLVL.

Details on this clone: Compared with germline, one end of the junction differs, possibly owing to a read error. The chain employs TRBV11-2 and TRBJ2-5, with D possibly being TRBD1 (5 bases). This CDR3 comprises 13 residues. Germline V gene lookup returns CDR1 SGHAT and CDR2 FQNNGV. The CDR3 protein is CASTLTGAGTQYF. The CDR3, as DNA: TGTGCCAGCACCTTAACAGGAGCCGGGACCCAGTACTTC.

The V call is TRBV19, the J call TRBJ2-3, with TRBD2 identical over 12 bases. V trimming: 3 bases; J trimming: 4 bases; junction bases outside the gene matches: 8. This CDR3 has 17 amino acids. Germline V lookup: CDR1 LNHDA, CDR2 SQIVND (reference sequence). CDR3 sequence: CASSMGLLAGGPDTQYF. The CDR3 DNA reads as TGTGCCAGTAGTATGGGGTTACTAGCGGGGGGCCCAGATACGCAGTATTTT.

V usage is TRBV2 and J usage is TRBJ1-6; TRBD1 agrees at 9 bases. The CDR3 totals 14 residues. With 4 bases clipped from V and 10 bases from J, the junction kept 5 bases outside the gene matches. The germline V gene has CDR1 SNHLY and CDR2 FYNNEI. The CDR3 region is CASSGTGVRSPLHF. The CDR3 region has the DNA TGTGCCAGCAGTGGGACAGGGGTAAGATCACCCCTCCACTTT. Full variable domain (remainder filled in from reference TRBV2 and TRBJ1-6): EPEVTQTPSHQVTQMGQEVILRCVPISNHLYFYWYRQILGQKVEFLVSFYNNEISEKSEIFDDQFSVERPDGSNFTLKIRSTKLEDSAMYFCASSGTGVRSPLHFGNGTRLTVT.

This clone was counted only a few times. The chain joins TRBV7-2 to TRBJ1-1; D unclear. CDR1 and CDR2 from the germline V gene are SGHTA and FQGNSA. Trimming cost V 5 bases and J 10 bases, with 11 bases left between them. CDR3 length: 11 amino acids. The CDR3, as DNA: TGTGCCAGCAGCCCCCGAGGAGGAGCTTTCTTT. Translation: CASSPRGGAFF.

The rearrangement joins TRBV11-3 to TRBJ2-3; 12 nucleotides agree with TRBD2. Germline V gene lookup returns CDR1 SGHNT and CDR2 YENEEA. V lost 5 bases and J lost 6; bases outside the gene matches: 6. The CDR3 covers 15 residues. The CDR3 here is CASSLAGGPGDTQYF. The CDR3 DNA reads as TGTGCCAGCAGCCTAGCGGGGGGGCCGGGTGATACGCAGTATTTT.

The chain is built from TRBV6-4 and TRBJ1-4; 7 positions match TRBD1. J gave up 2 bases and V 3 bases, and 6 bases lay outside the gene matches. The CDR3 totals 16 residues. From germline, CDR1 is MRHNA and CDR2 SNTAGT. In DNA form, the CDR3 reads TGTGCCAGCAGTGATACCGAGGGGGCTACTAATGAAAAACTGTTTTTT. Protein sequence: CASSDTEGATNEKLFF.

The CDR3 loop reads CASSSTPLFGYTF. CDR3 sequence (DNA): TGTGCCAGCAGCTCGACTCCGTTATTTGGCTACACCTTC. The V call is TRBV6-4, the J call TRBJ1-2; D uncertain. This CDR3 region has 13 residues. Trimming cost V 6 bases and J 7 bases, with 15 bases left between them. In germline, CDR1 is MRHNA, CDR2 SNTAGT.

This clone was counted between two and nine times. This chain joins TRBV11-1 and TRBJ2-3, with 9 bases that match TRBD1. The CDR3 extends over 14 amino acids. CDR1 is SGHAT, CDR2 FQDESV, per germline (reference sequence). The V and J ends lost 5 bases and 5 bases, in that order; junction bases with no gene match: 5. The CDR3 DNA reads as TGTGCCAGCAGCCCACAGGGGGCTGGAGATACGCAGTATTTT. This gives the protein CASSPQGAGDTQYF.

The genes are TRBV19 and TRBJ1-1; TRBD1 aligns across 8 bases. Germline CDR1 is LNHDA and CDR2 is SQIVND (reference sequence). The CDR3 runs to 13 residues. Germline trimming cut 4 bases from V and 8 bases from J; bases unmatched to any gene: 6. CDR3 region: CASSTGQGDEAFF. The DNA of the CDR3 is TGTGCCAGTAGTACCGGACAGGGTGACGAAGCTTTCTTT.

The chain joins TRBV5-6 to TRBJ2-4; tentative D call: TRBD1 (5 bases). CDR1 and CDR2 (germline): SGHDT, YYEEEE. The CDR3 is 14 amino acids. V was pared by 2 bases and J by 0 bases, with 6 bases between. The CDR3 DNA sequence: TGTGCCAGCAGCTTTAGGGGAGCCAAAAACATTCAGTACTTC. This sequence encodes CASSFRGAKNIQYF.

The CDR3 protein is CAISVGEYSNQPQHF. The CDR3 region has the DNA TGTGCCATCAGTGTCGGGGAGTATAGCAATCAGCCCCAGCATTTT. The chain recombines TRBV10-3 with TRBJ1-5; D remains ambiguous. Germline CDR1 ENHRY, CDR2 SYGVKD. V lost 4 bases and J lost 0, with 10 bases in between. This CDR3 region has 15 residues.

J is TRBJ1-2 and V is TRBV5-5; D is perhaps TRBD1 (5 bases). The V end lost 6 bases, the J end lost 3 bases, and 18 bases lay between the germline ends. CDR1 and CDR2 from the germline V gene are SGHKS and YYEKEE (reference sequence). This CDR3 is built from 15 residues. The CDR3: CASTESGGIHYGYTF. The CDR3 DNA reads TGTGCCAGCACCGAGTCGGGGGGGATCCACTATGGCTACACCTTC.

This clone was observed a few times. The rearrangement uses TRBV6-5 and TRBJ1-5; 7 positions match TRBD1. The V gene's germline CDR1 is MNHEY and CDR2 SVGAGI. After removal of 6 bases from V and 3 bases from J, the junction contained 8 bases not matched to a gene. The CDR3 loop spans 15 amino acids. CDR3 region: CASRPTGFDNQPQHF. The CDR3 nucleotides read TGTGCCAGCAGGCCGACAGGGTTTGACAATCAGCCCCAGCATTTT.

The CDR3 nucleotides read TGCGCCAGCAGCCCGGGACAACCTGGGGTCAATGAGCAGTTCTTC. Translation: CASSPGQPGVNEQFF. The rearrangement uses TRBV5-1 and TRBJ2-1; TRBD1 is a possible D gene (6 bases). The CDR3 has 15 residues. Germline loops: CDR1 SGHRS, CDR2 YFSETQ. V dropped 4 bases and J dropped 6 bases, with 17 bases sitting between them.

V gene TRBV7-2 combines with J gene TRBJ1-2; 7 bases match TRBD1. CDR1 and CDR2 (germline): SGHTA, FQGNSA. CDR3 size: 14 residues. After removal of 5 bases from V and 6 bases from J, the junction contained 9 bases not matched to a gene. CDR3 sequence reads: CASSQRQGWNGYTF. CDR3 DNA: TGTGCCAGCAGCCAGAGACAGGGTTGGAATGGCTACACCTTC.